The next 20 T cell receptor beta chains were all read from a single sample in a study of T cells after yellow fever vaccination. TCRdb re-called the 5' RACE reads with MiXCR, one entry per CDR3 protein. The data show 250,000 to 300,000 distinct CDR3 sequences, with less than 9.5% seen just once and 3% to 4% held by the top ten. This specimen was CD4+ T cells sorted from PBMCs, taken 5 days after the yellow fever booster vaccination. All receptors derive from a man aged 18 to 35 who received the YFV17D yellow fever vaccine.

CDR3 sequence reads: CSASPGGRETQYF. CDR3 sequence (DNA): TGCAGTGCTAGTCCGGGGGGGAGGGAGACCCAGTACTTC. V is TRBV20-1 and J is TRBJ2-5, with 8 bases identical to TRBD2. V lost 3 bases and J lost 5; bases outside the gene matches: 5. Per germline, CDR1 DFQATT and CDR2 SNEGSKA (reference sequence). The CDR3 sequence is 13 residues long.

The chain carries TRBV20-1 and TRBJ1-6; 7 nucleotides line up with TRBD1. The CDR3 runs 13 residues. With V trimmed by 7 bases and J by 10 bases, 10 bases remained unmatched. Looked up from germline, CDR1 is DFQATT and CDR2 is SNEGSKA (reference sequence). CDR3 DNA sequence: TGCAGTGGGAAGATGACAGGGCGATCACCCCTCCACTTT. Protein sequence: CSGKMTGRSPLHF.

This clonotype was detected only a few times. The chain recombines TRBV12-3 or TRBV12-4 with TRBJ1-2, with D unresolved. V gave up 6 bases and J gave up 9 bases, with 23 bases separating them. The CDR3 has 15 amino acids. The CDR3 spells CASRYPTSIDTSYTF. The CDR3 DNA reads as TGTGCCAGCAGATACCCGACGTCGATCGATACGAGCTACACCTTC.

The chain recombines TRBV7-8 with TRBJ2-3; D possibly corresponds to TRBD2 (6 bases). V lost 7 bases to trimming and J lost 9 bases, with 23 bases between them. This CDR3 has 15 amino acids. Germline loops: CDR1 SGHVS, CDR2 FQNEAQ. Written as DNA, the CDR3 is TGTGCCAGCATTAAAGGGGCTAGCGAAGGCACGACGCAGTATTTT. Translating gives CASIKGASEGTTQYF.

The chain carries TRBV20-1 and TRBJ2-7; D uncertain. This CDR3 has 12 amino acids. The germline CDR1 and CDR2 sequences are DFQATT and SNEGSKA (reference sequence). Trimming cost V 6 bases and J 6 bases, with 15 bases left between them. The chain's CDR3 is CSATQSVVEQYF. The CDR3 coding sequence is TGCAGTGCCACCCAGAGTGTTGTCGAGCAGTACTTC.

The V call is TRBV3-1, the J call TRBJ1-2; D is ambiguous. This CDR3 contains 13 residues. CDR1 is LGHDT and CDR2 is YNNKEL in the germline V gene (reference sequence). Trimming shortened V by 2 bases and J by 4 bases, and 8 bases separated the two germline ends. The CDR3 DNA sequence: TGTGCCAGCAGCCAACGGAACGGCTATGGCTACACCTTC. Its protein is CASSQRNGYGYTF.

This clonotype was counted many times. The gene calls are TRBV4-3 and TRBJ1-1; D perhaps matches TRBD1 (6 bases). CDR3 length: 17 amino acids. With 1 base removed from V and 1 base from J, the gap between germline ends came to 16 bases. Germline V lookup: CDR1 LGHNA, CDR2 YSLEER. The CDR3 spells CASSQVWNAGQNTEAFF. The DNA of the CDR3 is TGCGCCAGCAGCCAAGTCTGGAACGCGGGACAGAACACTGAAGCTTTCTTT.

In its sample, this clonotype was seen many times. The chain joins TRBV7-2 to TRBJ1-3; D is possibly TRBD1 (6 bases). The CDR3 loop spans 17 amino acids. Looked up from germline, CDR1 is SGHTA and CDR2 is FQGNSA. Deletions cut 5 bases from V and 4 bases from J, with 21 bases between. In nucleotides, the CDR3 is TGTGCCAGCAGCCGACCGACGAAAGGACAGAGAGGAAACACCATATATTTT. Protein product: CASSRPTKGQRGNTIYF.

This clonotype was seen a few times. The gene calls are TRBV7-8 and TRBJ2-1; 7 bases match TRBD1. CDR3 length: 19 amino acids. Germline V gives CDR1 SGHVS, CDR2 FQNEAQ. The V and J ends lost 7 bases and 0 bases, in that order; junction bases with no gene match: 18. CDR3 coding DNA: TGTGCCAGCACCTTTTCCCCCAGCCGGGACAGCCTCTCCTACAATGAGCAGTTCTTC. This gives the protein CASTFSPSRDSLSYNEQFF.

The rearrangement joins TRBV25-1 to TRBJ2-2; D is perhaps TRBD1 (5 bases). The V and J ends lost 6 bases and 6 bases respectively, with 11 bases between them. Germline-derived CDR1 and CDR2 are MGHDK and SYGVNS. The CDR3 length is 13 residues. CDR3 protein: CASRYRLSGELFF. CDR3 in DNA: TGTGCCAGCAGATACAGGCTGTCCGGGGAGCTGTTTTTT.

The chain employs TRBV5-1 and TRBJ1-2; 8 bases agree with TRBD1. The germline CDR1 and CDR2 sequences are SGHRS and YFSETQ. The junction had 6 bases not matched to a gene; V was cut back by 5 bases and J by 9 bases. The CDR3 has 12 residues. CDR3 amino acids: CASSPGGASYTF. DNA for the CDR3: TGCGCCAGCAGTCCAGGGGGCGCGAGCTACACCTTC. Based on the CDR3 plus reference TRBV5-1 and TRBJ1-2, the full variable domain is KAGVTQTPRYLIKTRGQQVTLSCSPISGHRSVSWYQQTPGQGLQFLFEYFSETQRNKGNFPGRFSGRQFSNSRSEMNVSTLELGDSALYLCASSPGGASYTFGSGTRLTVV.

CDR3: CASSYAGTGVWGYTF. In DNA form, the CDR3 reads TGTGCCAGCAGTTACGCCGGGACAGGGGTGTGGGGCTACACCTTC. The chain joins TRBV6-5 to TRBJ1-2; 10 bases fit TRBD1. This CDR3 region has 15 residues. Germline-derived CDR1 and CDR2 are MNHEY and SVGAGI. Trimming cost V 2 bases and J 8 bases; bases outside gene matches: 8.

The table lists this clonotype with many counts. V gene TRBV4-2 combines with J gene TRBJ2-4; 13 bases are a match to TRBD2. Germline values: CDR1 LGHNA, CDR2 YNFKEQ. The ends lost 0 bases at V and 5 bases at J; junction bases unmatched: 7. The CDR3 loop spans 18 amino acids. The CDR3 spells CASSQETSGGANENIQYF. The CDR3, as DNA: TGTGCCAGCAGCCAAGAAACTAGCGGGGGGGCGAATGAAAACATTCAGTACTTC.

This clonotype occurred a few times. This chain connects TRBV11-2 to TRBJ1-1; a weak D match, TRBD1 (6 bases). V lost 1 base to trimming and J lost 0 bases, with 12 bases between them. This CDR3 has 16 amino acids. Per germline, CDR1 SGHAT and CDR2 FQNNGV. CDR3 sequence reads: CASSLVPDSLNTEAFF. CDR3 in DNA: TGTGCCAGCAGCTTAGTACCGGACAGTCTGAACACTGAAGCTTTCTTT.

This chain joins TRBV9 and TRBJ2-2; D gene unclear. With 0 bases removed from V and 8 bases from J, the gap between germline ends came to 5 bases. The CDR3 runs 12 residues. The germline V gene encodes CDR1 SGDLS and CDR2 YYNGEE. The CDR3 loop reads CASSVVSGELFF. Here the CDR3 DNA reads TGTGCCAGCAGCGTAGTTTCAGGGGAGCTGTTTTTT.

This chain uses TRBV18 with TRBJ2-5; D possibly corresponds to TRBD1 (6 bases). Per germline, CDR1 KGHSH and CDR2 LQKENI. The CDR3 sequence is 15 residues long. V gave up 3 bases and J gave up 4 bases, with 15 bases separating them. CDR3: CASSPISRGSETQYF. The CDR3 nucleotides read TGTGCCAGCTCACCGATTTCTAGGGGGTCAGAGACCCAGTACTTC.

This clonotype came up many times. The chain links TRBV15 to TRBJ1-5, with a tentative D call TRBD1 (5 bases). V dropped 3 bases and J dropped 11 bases, with 20 bases sitting between them. This CDR3 region has 15 residues. CDR1 is LNHNV, CDR2 YYDKDF, per germline (reference sequence). The CDR3 reads CATSSGRGGFLAQHF. Written as DNA, the CDR3 is TGTGCCACCAGCAGCGGACGGGGCGGTTTCTTAGCCCAGCATTTT. The whole variable domain, filled in from reference TRBV15 and TRBJ1-5, reads DAMVIQNPRYQVTQFGKPVTLSCSQTLNHNVMYWYQQKSSQAPKLLFHYYDKDFNNEADTPDNFQSRRPNTSFCFLDIRSPGLGDTAMYLCATSSGRGGFLAQHFGDGTRLSIL.

This clonotype was found many times. V usage is TRBV7-2 and J usage is TRBJ1-3; no clear D gene. V was pared by 1 base and J by 0 bases, with 10 bases between. The CDR3 consists of 16 residues. Per germline, CDR1 SGHTA and CDR2 FQGNSA. CDR3 nucleotide sequence: TGTGCCAGCAGCTTAGGTGCCCGCGCCTCTGGAAACACCATATATTTT. As protein: CASSLGARASGNTIYF.

The table lists this clonotype with many counts. The rearrangement uses TRBV20-1 and TRBJ2-5; 7 bases agree with TRBD1. The CDR3 covers 14 residues. Germline V gene lookup returns CDR1 DFQATT and CDR2 SNEGSKA (reference sequence). The V and J ends lost 3 bases and 5 bases, in that order; junction bases with no gene match: 9. The chain's CDR3 is CSARPTQGMETQYF. The CDR3 bases are TGCAGTGCTAGGCCCACACAGGGGATGGAGACCCAGTACTTC.

This clonotype was counted only a few times. The V gene is TRBV7-2, the J gene TRBJ1-1; D is uncertain. V shed 7 bases and J shed 4 bases, with 16 bases lying between them. The germline V gene encodes CDR1 SGHTA and CDR2 FQGNSA. CDR3 length equals 14 residues. The CDR3 DNA reads as TGTGCCAGCACCCCCGGGAGGTGGGGCACTGAAGCTTTCTTT. This sequence encodes CASTPGRWGTEAFF.